The next 9 T cell receptor beta chains were all read from a single sample in a study of blood T cell repertoires in COVID-19. The table came from immunoSEQ multiplex PCR; TCRdb's copy has only in-frame clones and leaves some out. This sample has roughly 120,000 clones, with more than 80% found just once. The specimen was peripheral blood. The receptors were sampled from a woman aged 55-70 years with acute or convalescent COVID-19.

The count of this clone is one. The chain combines TRBV18 with TRBJ1-1; the D is unclear. The V and J ends lost 3 bases and 10 bases respectively, with 12 bases between them. This CDR3 has 12 amino acids. Germline V gene sequence: CDR1 KGHSH, CDR2 LQKENI. CDR3 residues: CASSPLAEVAFF. The CDR3 DNA reads as TGTGCCAGCTCACCGTTGGCAGAGGTAGCTTTCTTT.

V is TRBV5-6 and J is TRBJ2-7, with D unclear. The ends were cut back, 6 bases at V and 4 bases at J, with 20 bases in the middle. This CDR3 contains 15 residues. CDR1 and CDR2 (germline): SGHDT, YYEEEE. The CDR3 loop reads CASTLAAVRSYEQYF. The CDR3 region has the DNA TGTGCCAGCACCCTGGCGGCTGTCCGGAGTTACGAGCAGTACTTC.

The chain links TRBV6-5 to TRBJ1-1; 7 positions match TRBD1. Germline V gene data show CDR1 as MNHEY and CDR2 as SVGAGI. This CDR3 spans 13 amino acids. V dropped 6 bases and J dropped 6; count of bases not matched to a gene: 7. The CDR3 loop is CASSNGQEAEAFF. The CDR3 DNA is TGTGCCAGCAGCAACGGACAGGAGGCTGAAGCTTTCTTT.

This clone was seen only once. DNA of the CDR3: TGTGCCTGGAGTCTCGGAGCCACCGGGGAGCTGTTTTTT. Translating it yields CAWSLGATGELFF. The chain employs TRBV30 and TRBJ2-2; D not certain. This CDR3 spans 13 amino acids. Looked up from germline, CDR1 is GTSNPN and CDR2 is SVGIG (reference sequence). The ends were cut back, 2 bases at V and 4 bases at J, with 8 bases in the middle.

This rearrangement joins TRBV19 to TRBJ2-1; 11 nucleotides line up with TRBD1. Germline CDR1 LNHDA, CDR2 SQIVND (reference sequence). This CDR3 comprises 12 residues. The junction had 6 bases not matched to a gene; V was cut back by 5 bases and J by 15 bases. This CDR3 is CASSSGQGAGFF. CDR3 nucleotides: TGTGCCAGTAGTTCAGGACAGGGGGCTGGGTTCTTC. The full variable domain, its missing parts supplied by reference TRBV19 and TRBJ2-1, is DGGITQSPKYLFRKEGQNVTLSCEQNLNHDAMYWYRQDPGQGLRLIYYSQIVNDFQKGDIAEGYSVSREKKESFPLTVTSAQKNPTAFYLCASSSGQGAGFFGPGTRLTVL.

The V gene is TRBV2, the J gene TRBJ2-3; the match to TRBD2 covers 14 bases. The trim removed 5 bases at V and 4 bases at J, leaving 2 bases unmatched. Germline CDR1 and CDR2: SNHLY and FYNNEI. The CDR3 loop spans 15 amino acids. The CDR3 spells CASSRGLAGADTQYF. The DNA for the CDR3 is TGTGCCAGCAGTCGGGGACTAGCGGGGGCAGATACGCAGTATTTT.

This clone was counted a single time. V gene TRBV5-1 combines with J gene TRBJ1-1; D possibly corresponds to TRBD1 (5 bases). The CDR3 runs 15 residues. Germline assignment: CDR1 SGHRS and CDR2 YFSETQ. Deletions cut 4 bases from V and 1 base from J, with 14 bases between. Written as DNA, the CDR3 is TGCGCCAGCAGCCTCCAGGGCGCCGAGAACACTGAAGCTTTCTTT. Translation gives CASSLQGAENTEAFF.

The V and J genes are TRBV5-1 and TRBJ2-5; 9 bases map to TRBD1. This CDR3 region has 14 residues. J was trimmed by 4 bases and V by 5 bases; bases with no gene match: 6. The germline V gene has CDR1 SGHRS and CDR2 YFSETQ. The DNA of the CDR3 is TGCGCCAGCAGGACAGGGGGAGTCGGAGAGACCCAGTACTTC. It is translated as CASRTGGVGETQYF.

The genes are TRBV4-1 and TRBJ2-1; 7 nucleotides line up with TRBD2. The CDR3 contains 14 residues. With 4 bases clipped from V and 8 bases from J, the junction kept 8 bases outside the gene matches. Germline CDR1 is MGHRA and CDR2 is YSYEKL. CDR3 sequence: CASSLREGGDEQFF. CDR3 in DNA: TGCGCCAGCAGCCTTAGGGAGGGAGGTGATGAGCAGTTCTTC.